This T cell receptor beta chain originates from a study of shared clonotypes between healthy human individuals. The study, taken as a whole, reports: What naive subsets generally showed was a larger estimated richness than memory subsets showed.

Trimming cost V 8 bases and J 4 bases; bases outside gene matches: 13. CDR1 is SNHLY and CDR2 is FYNNEI in the germline V gene. This CDR3 region has 16 residues. CD4+ cell separation produced CD45RA+ naive and CD45RA-negative memory subsets. Measured with immunoSEQ multiplex PCR; TCRdb has only the in-frame clones, and not every one. The repertoire holds about 2.3 million clones, with 80% to 95% as singletons. As for this clone: Its antigen is unidentified.

Material: naive CD4+ T cells from PBMCs. The subset here: CD45RA+ positively selected. The chain combines TRBV2 with TRBJ1-1; 10 bases match TRBD1. The clonotype originates from a man between 18 and 35 years old in good health. Some clones in this sample may be carry-over from other donors' samples. The CDR3 DNA reads TGTGCCAGCTATACCGCCGGGACAGGGGTGACCACTGAAGCTTTCTTT. Amino acids: CASYTAGTGVTTEAFF.